This record covers a single T cell receptor beta chain. This sample is drawn from a study of blood T cell repertoires in COVID-19. Recruits, aged roughly 18 to 95 years, lived in 25 or so US areas. Membership in each cohort depended on participant-reported clinical history. The germline CDR1 and CDR2 sequences are MNHEY and SVGAGI. V lost 6 bases and J lost 4; bases outside the gene matches: 9. The CDR3 loop spans 15 amino acids. Assay: immunoSEQ multiplex PCR; the TCRdb copy retains only in-frame clones and omits some. The sample has 130,000 or so clones; roughly 81% are singletons. This receptor was taken from a woman between 50 and 59 years old with acute COVID-19. The chain has TRBV6-5 and TRBJ1-2; 9 bases agree with TRBD1. The sequenced sample consisted of PBMCs or T cells enriched from blood (not recorded which). Written as DNA, the CDR3 is TGTGCCAGCAGCGTTAGGGGACAGGGCTTCTATGGCTACACCTTC. Its translation is CASSVRGQGFYGYTF.